Given below is one T cell receptor (beta chain) in context. The data originate from a study of blood T cell repertoires in COVID-19. In germline, CDR1 is SEHNR, CDR2 FQNEAQ (reference sequence). V dropped 5 bases and J dropped 4 bases, with 20 bases sitting between them. The CDR3 length is 16 residues. Profiling relied on immunoSEQ multiplex PCR, and the TCRdb table lists in-frame clones only, not all of them. The data contain roughly 200,000 clones, around 94% of them singletons. The chain recombines TRBV7-9 with TRBJ2-5, with D tentatively TRBD2 (5 bases). The sequenced material came from peripheral blood. The TCR comes from a man aged 25-45 years with COVID-19, enrolled during active disease. CDR3 nucleotide sequence: TGTGCCAGCAGCCCATCCGCCGGGCTAGCTCCAGAGACCCAGTACTTC. Residues: CASSPSAGLAPETQYF.